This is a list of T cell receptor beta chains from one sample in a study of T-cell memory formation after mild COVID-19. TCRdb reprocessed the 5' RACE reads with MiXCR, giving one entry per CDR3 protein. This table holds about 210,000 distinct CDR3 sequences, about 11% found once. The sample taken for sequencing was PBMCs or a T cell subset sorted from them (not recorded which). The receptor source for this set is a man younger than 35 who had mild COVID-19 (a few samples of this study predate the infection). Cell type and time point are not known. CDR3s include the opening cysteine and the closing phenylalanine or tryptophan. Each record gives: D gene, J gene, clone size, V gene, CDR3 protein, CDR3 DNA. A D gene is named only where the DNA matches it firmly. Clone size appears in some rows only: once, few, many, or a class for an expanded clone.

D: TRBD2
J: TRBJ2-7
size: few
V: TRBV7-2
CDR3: CASSHGLANTYEQYF
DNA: TGTGCCAGCAGCCACGGACTAGCCAATACCTACGAGCAGTACTTC

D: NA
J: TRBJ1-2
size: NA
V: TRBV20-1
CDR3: CSARGPGGYTF
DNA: TGCAGTGCGCGAGGGCCAGGGGGCTACACCTTC

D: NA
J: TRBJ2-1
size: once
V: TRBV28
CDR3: CALLASGSSYNEQFF
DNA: TGTGCCCTGCTGGCGTCGGGGTCCTCCTACAATGAGCAGTTCTTC

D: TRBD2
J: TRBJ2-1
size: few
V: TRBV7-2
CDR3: CASRISGGQFF
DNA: TGTGCCAGCAGAATCAGCGGGGGGCAGTTCTTC

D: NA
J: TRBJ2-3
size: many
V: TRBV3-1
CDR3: CASSQGETRTQYF
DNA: TGTGCCAGCAGCCAAGGAGAGACTCGTACGCAGTATTTT

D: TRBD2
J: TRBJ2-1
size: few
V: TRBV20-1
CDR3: CSAQAQRGVNEQFF
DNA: TGCAGTGCTCAGGCCCAGCGGGGCGTGAATGAGCAGTTCTTC

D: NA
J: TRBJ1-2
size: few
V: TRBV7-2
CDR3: CASSFTAGDGYTF
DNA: TGTGCCAGCAGCTTCACGGCGGGGGATGGCTACACCTTC

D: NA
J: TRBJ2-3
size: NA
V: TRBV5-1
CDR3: CASTHESTSTDTQYF
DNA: TGCGCCAGCACCCATGAGTCCACTAGCACAGATACGCAGTATTTT

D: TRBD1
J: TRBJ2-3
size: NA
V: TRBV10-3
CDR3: CAISGQGVTDTQYF
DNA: TGTGCCATCAGTGGACAGGGGGTCACAGATACGCAGTATTTT

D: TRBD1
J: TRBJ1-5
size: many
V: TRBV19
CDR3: CASGEEAGGLNQPQHF
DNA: TGTGCCAGCGGGGAGGAGGCAGGGGGCTTAAATCAGCCCCAGCATTTT

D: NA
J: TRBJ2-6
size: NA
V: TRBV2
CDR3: CASSESSGANVLTF
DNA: TGTGCCAGCAGTGAGAGCTCTGGGGCCAACGTCCTGACTTTC

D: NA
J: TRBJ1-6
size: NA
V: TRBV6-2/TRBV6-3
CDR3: CASATPRDFNSPLHF
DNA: TGTGCCAGCGCCACCCCTCGGGATTTTAATTCACCCCTCCACTTT

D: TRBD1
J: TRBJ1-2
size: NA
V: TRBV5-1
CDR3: CASSLEGANGYTF
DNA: TGCGCCAGCAGCTTGGAGGGGGCAAACGGCTACACCTTC

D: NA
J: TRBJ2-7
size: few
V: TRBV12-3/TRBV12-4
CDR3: CASSLRGPGNYEQYF
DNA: TGTGCCAGCAGTTTGAGAGGTCCCGGTAATTACGAGCAGTACTTC

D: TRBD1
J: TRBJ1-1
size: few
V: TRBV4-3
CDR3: CASSQDPWSGTGDTEAFF
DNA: TGCGCCAGCAGCCAAGATCCCTGGTCCGGGACAGGGGACACTGAAGCTTTCTTT

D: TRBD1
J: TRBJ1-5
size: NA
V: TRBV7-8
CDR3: CASSSTVGGGGPRPQHF
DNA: TGTGCCAGCAGCTCTACAGTGGGGGGAGGGGGCCCTCGACCCCAGCATTTT

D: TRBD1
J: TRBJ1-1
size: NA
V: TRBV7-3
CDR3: CASSVSQGDEAFF
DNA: TGTGCCAGCAGCGTCTCACAGGGGGATGAAGCTTTCTTT

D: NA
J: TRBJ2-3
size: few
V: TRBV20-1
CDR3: CSFDMRWDPSTDTQYF
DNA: TGCAGTTTCGATATGCGCTGGGACCCTAGCACAGATACGCAGTATTTT

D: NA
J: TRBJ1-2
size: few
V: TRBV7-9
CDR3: CASSPEGAGGYTF
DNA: TGTGCCAGCAGCCCTGAAGGGGCCGGGGGCTACACCTTC

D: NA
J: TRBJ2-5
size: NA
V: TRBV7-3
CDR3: CASSRNGETQYF
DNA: TGTGCCAGCAGCCGAAACGGAGAGACCCAGTACTTC

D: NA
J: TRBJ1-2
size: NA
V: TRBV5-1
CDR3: CASSPEGQGGYTF
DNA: TGCGCCAGCAGCCCCGAGGGGCAGGGAGGCTACACCTTC

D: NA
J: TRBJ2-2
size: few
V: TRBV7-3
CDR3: CASSLPPGELFF
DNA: TGTGCCAGCAGCTTACCTCCCGGGGAGCTGTTTTTT

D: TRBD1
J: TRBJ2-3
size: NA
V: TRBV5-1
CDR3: CASSPDRGDTDTQYF
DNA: TGCGCCAGCAGCCCTGACAGGGGAGATACAGATACGCAGTATTTT

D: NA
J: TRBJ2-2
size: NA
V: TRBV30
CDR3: CAWSVLFGELFF
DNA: TGTGCCTGGAGTGTACTTTTCGGGGAGCTGTTTTTT

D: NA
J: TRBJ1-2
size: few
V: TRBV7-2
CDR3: CASTPFLGVRGYTF
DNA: TGTGCCAGCACCCCCTTCCTGGGGGTAAGAGGCTACACCTTC

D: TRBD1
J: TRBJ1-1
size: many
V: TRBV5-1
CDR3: CASSLGTVLNTEAFF
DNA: TGCGCCAGCAGCTTAGGGACAGTCTTGAACACTGAAGCTTTCTTT

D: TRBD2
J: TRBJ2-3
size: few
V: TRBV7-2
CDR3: CASSPIAGGSTDTQYF
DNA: TGTGCCAGCAGCCCAATAGCGGGGGGGAGCACAGATACGCAGTATTTT

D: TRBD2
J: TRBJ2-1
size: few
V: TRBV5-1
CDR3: CASSLDSGGLYNEQFF
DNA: TGCGCCAGCAGCTTGGATAGCGGGGGACTCTACAATGAGCAGTTCTTC

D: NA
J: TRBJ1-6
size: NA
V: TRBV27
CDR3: CASTTGKNSPLHF
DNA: TGTGCCAGCACCACAGGGAAAAATTCACCCCTCCACTTT

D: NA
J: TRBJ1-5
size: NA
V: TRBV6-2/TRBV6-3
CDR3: CASGDRTSDQPQHF
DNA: TGTGCCAGCGGAGACAGGACAAGCGATCAGCCCCAGCATTTT

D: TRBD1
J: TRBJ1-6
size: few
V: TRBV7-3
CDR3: CASSLTGTGYSPLHF
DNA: TGTGCCAGCAGCTTAACCGGGACAGGATATTCACCCCTCCACTTT

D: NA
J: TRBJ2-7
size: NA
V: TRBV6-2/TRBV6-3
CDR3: CASSLAPHTYEQYF
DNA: TGTGCCAGCAGTTTGGCCCCTCATACCTACGAGCAGTACTTC

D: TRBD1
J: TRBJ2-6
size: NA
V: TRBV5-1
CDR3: CASSWAGQEANVLTF
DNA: TGCGCCAGCAGCTGGGCAGGACAGGAGGCCAACGTCCTGACTTTC

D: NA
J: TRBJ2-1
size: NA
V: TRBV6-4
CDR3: CASSGPSSEQFF
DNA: TGTGCCAGCAGTGGACCTAGCAGTGAGCAGTTCTTC

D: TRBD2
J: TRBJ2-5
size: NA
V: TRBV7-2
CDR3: CASSPGLVAGETQYF
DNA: TGTGCCAGCAGCCCAGGACTAGTCGCGGGAGAGACCCAGTACTTC

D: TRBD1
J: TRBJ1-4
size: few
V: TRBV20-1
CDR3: CSAWTGGVGEKLFF
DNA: TGCAGTGCTTGGACAGGGGGCGTCGGTGAAAAACTGTTTTTT

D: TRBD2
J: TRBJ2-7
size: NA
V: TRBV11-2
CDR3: CASSALAGKSYGQYF
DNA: TGTGCCAGCAGCGCACTAGCGGGGAAGTCCTACGGGCAGTACTTC

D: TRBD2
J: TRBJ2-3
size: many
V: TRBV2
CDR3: CASSQRGASLDTQYF
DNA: TGTGCCAGCAGTCAGCGGGGGGCCTCACTGGATACGCAGTATTTT

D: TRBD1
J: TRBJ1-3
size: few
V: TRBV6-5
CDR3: CASRETGWDTIYF
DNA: TGTGCCAGCAGAGAGACAGGGTGGGACACCATATATTTT

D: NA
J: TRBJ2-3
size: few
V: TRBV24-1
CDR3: CATSSPSTDTQYF
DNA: TGTGCCACCAGTTCTCCGTCCACAGATACGCAGTATTTT

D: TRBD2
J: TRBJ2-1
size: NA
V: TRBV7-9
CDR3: CASSLWLAGFYNEQFF
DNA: TGTGCCAGCAGCTTATGGCTAGCGGGGTTCTACAATGAGCAGTTCTTC

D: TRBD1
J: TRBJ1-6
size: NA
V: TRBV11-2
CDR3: CASSSPLRQGRNSPLHF
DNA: TGTGCCAGCAGCTCGCCCCTCCGACAGGGACGCAATTCACCCCTCCACTTT

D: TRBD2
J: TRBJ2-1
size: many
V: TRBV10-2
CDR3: CASRLAYNEQFF
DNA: TGCGCCAGCCGACTAGCGTACAATGAGCAGTTCTTC

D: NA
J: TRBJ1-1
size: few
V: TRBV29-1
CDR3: CSVEGVEAFF
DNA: TGCAGCGTTGAAGGCGTTGAAGCTTTCTTT

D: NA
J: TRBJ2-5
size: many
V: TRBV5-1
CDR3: CASRLGYRETQYF
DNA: TGCGCCAGCAGGCTTGGTTACCGGGAGACCCAGTACTTC

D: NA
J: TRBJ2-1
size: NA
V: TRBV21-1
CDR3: CASSKILDGTLYNEQFF
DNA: TGTGCCAGCAGCAAAATCTTAGATGGGACCCTATACAATGAGCAGTTCTTC

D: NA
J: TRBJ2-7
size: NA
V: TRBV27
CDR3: CASRSTGSYEQYF
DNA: TGTGCCAGCAGGTCGACAGGTTCCTACGAGCAGTACTTC

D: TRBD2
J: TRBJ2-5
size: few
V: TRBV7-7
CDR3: CASSLTGTSGTPQYF
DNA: TGTGCCAGCAGCTTGACCGGGACTAGCGGGACCCCCCAGTACTTC

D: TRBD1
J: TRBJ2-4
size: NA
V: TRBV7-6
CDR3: CASSLGQGLAKNIQYF
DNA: TGTGCCAGCAGCTTAGGACAGGGCTTAGCCAAAAACATTCAGTACTTC

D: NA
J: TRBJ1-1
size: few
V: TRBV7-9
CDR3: CASRDWGAGMNTEAFF
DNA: TGTGCCAGCAGGGACTGGGGAGCAGGGATGAACACTGAAGCTTTCTTT

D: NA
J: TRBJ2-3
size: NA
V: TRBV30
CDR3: CAGLRGATDTQYF
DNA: TGTGCCGGCCTGAGGGGGGCGACAGATACGCAGTATTTT

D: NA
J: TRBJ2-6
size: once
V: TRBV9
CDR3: CASSDTVSSGANVLTF
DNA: TGTGCCAGCAGCGATACAGTTTCCTCTGGGGCCAACGTCCTGACTTTC